This passage covers 20 T cell receptor beta chains from one sample sequenced in a study of cytomegalovirus exposure and HLA in healthy donors. PCR used 60 Vbeta primers and 13 Jbeta primers. Some clones are missing from TCRdb's copy, which holds only in-frame ones; the method was immunoSEQ multiplex PCR. The repertoire has 150,000 to 170,000 clones, 74% of them found once; the top ten carry under 2.5%. Input material: PBMCs. These receptors were taken from a man aged 25 to 40 in good health and CMV-seronegative.

The chain carries TRBV9 and TRBJ2-7; D unresolved. Trimming took 4 bases from V and 0 from J, leaving 5 bases between them. CDR3 length: 12 amino acids. CDR1 is SGDLS, CDR2 YYNGEE, per germline. The CDR3 DNA follows: TGTGCCAGCAGCCCTAACTCCTACGAGCAGTACTTC. Translating gives CASSPNSYEQYF.

The rearrangement links TRBV5-6 to TRBJ1-1; 7 bases map to TRBD1. The CDR3 contains 13 residues. CDR1 and CDR2 (germline): SGHDT, YYEEEE. J was trimmed by 7 bases and V by 9 bases; bases with no gene match: 12. The CDR3 protein is CATRTWDSDEAFF. The CDR3 DNA sequence: TGTGCCACCCGAACTTGGGACAGCGATGAAGCTTTCTTT.

The chain uses TRBV2 and TRBJ2-3, with D unclear. Trimming took 6 bases from V and 3 from J, leaving 7 bases between them. This CDR3 spans 12 amino acids. The germline V gene has CDR1 SNHLY and CDR2 FYNNEI. CDR3 nucleotide sequence: TGTGCCAGCAGCCTCTTAACAGATACGCAGTATTTT. This gives the protein CASSLLTDTQYF.

J is TRBJ1-4 and V is TRBV6-6; 9 bases align to TRBD1. The CDR3 contains 15 residues. Losses at the gene ends were 2 bases for V and 5 bases for J; bases not matched to a gene: 3. Germline V gives CDR1 MNHNY, CDR2 SVGAGI (reference sequence). CDR3 region: CASSYGQGTNEKLFF. The CDR3 DNA sequence: TGTGCCAGCAGTTACGGACAGGGGACCAATGAAAAACTGTTTTTT.

DNA for the CDR3: TGTGCCAGCAGTTGGAGGAGCGGTTCCTACGAGCAGTACTTC. It encodes CASSWRSGSYEQYF. V usage is TRBV27 and J usage is TRBJ2-7; D perhaps matches TRBD2 (5 bases). The length of the CDR3 is 14 residues. From germline, CDR1 is MNHEY and CDR2 SMNVEV (reference sequence). With 4 bases removed from V and 1 base from J, the gap between germline ends came to 11 bases.

This clone has more than one count but fewer than ten. The chain uses TRBV28 and TRBJ2-1, with 8 positions matching TRBD1. This CDR3 is built from 18 residues. J lost 4 bases, V lost 3 bases, and 14 bases had no gene match. Germline CDR1 MDHEN, CDR2 SYDVKM. The CDR3 DNA sequence: TGTGCCAGCAGTTTTTATTTCAGGCAGGGGGCAGGTTACAATGAGCAGTTCTTC. Translated: CASSFYFRQGAGYNEQFF.

The genes are TRBV5-6 and TRBJ2-1, with D maybe TRBD2 (5 bases). Trimming left V 0 bases short and J 6 bases short, with 7 bases between. The germline CDR1 and CDR2 sequences are SGHDT and YYEEEE. The CDR3 is made up of 13 amino acids. CDR3 bases: TGTGCCAGCAGCTTGGGGGAGATCAATGAGCAGTTCTTC. It yields the protein CASSLGEINEQFF.

Notes on this clone: The junction departs from germline at one end; a sequencing error may be responsible. The chain carries TRBV27 and TRBJ2-3; 12 nucleotides agree with TRBD2. The CDR3 has 15 amino acids. CDR1 is MNHEY and CDR2 is SMNVEV in the germline V gene (reference sequence). Here the CDR3 reads CASSRTSGAVDTQYF. For the CDR3, the DNA is TGTGCCAGCAGTCGGACTAGCGGGGCGGTAGATACACAGTATTTT.

V and J are TRBV6-6 and TRBJ1-4; TRBD1 matches 7 bases. Germline CDR1 is MNHNY and CDR2 is SVGAGI (reference sequence). The V gene end was trimmed by 6 bases and the J gene end by 8 bases; junction bases not matched to a gene: 12. This CDR3 region has 15 residues. The CDR3 DNA is TGTGCCAGCAGGGAGAACAGGGGCTCCAGCGAAAAACTGTTTTTT. Translating it yields CASRENRGSSEKLFF.

The J gene is TRBJ2-1, the V gene TRBV19, with D perhaps matching TRBD2 (5 bases). This CDR3 has 16 residues. The germline V and J ends were trimmed by 4 bases and 10 bases, with 23 bases remaining between them. Germline CDR1 LNHDA, CDR2 SQIVND (reference sequence). CDR3 residues: CASSNLLGKISGEQFF. The DNA of the CDR3 is TGTGCCAGTAGTAACCTCCTTGGTAAGATCTCGGGAGAGCAGTTCTTC.

The V gene is TRBV2, the J gene TRBJ2-3; tentatively, D is TRBD2 (5 bases). The CDR3 length is 13 residues. Per germline, CDR1 SNHLY and CDR2 FYNNEI. V lost 4 bases and J 1 base, leaving 6 bases between the germline ends. In DNA, the CDR3 is TGTGCCAGCAGTGTGGGAGGCACAGATACGCAGTATTTT. Translation gives CASSVGGTDTQYF.

The V call is TRBV29-1, the J call TRBJ2-1; TRBD2 aligns across 9 bases. J gave up 4 bases and V 5 bases, and 6 bases lay outside the gene matches. The CDR3 spans 14 residues. Germline CDR1 reads SQVTM; CDR2 reads ANQGSEA. CDR3 amino acids: CSVSRGGQYNEQFF. CDR3 nucleotides: TGCAGCGTTTCGCGGGGGGGCCAGTACAATGAGCAGTTCTTC.

The J gene is TRBJ2-2, the V gene TRBV19; D is undetermined. The V and J ends lost 1 base and 2 bases respectively, with 8 bases between them. Germline CDR1 is LNHDA and CDR2 is SQIVND (reference sequence). The CDR3 is made up of 15 amino acids. CDR3 region: CASSIGQRNTGELFF. The CDR3 DNA reads as TGTGCCAGTAGTATAGGGCAGCGAAACACCGGGGAGCTGTTTTTT.

Written as DNA, the CDR3 is TGTGCCAGCTCACCACGACAGGGATCCCCCGGGGAGCTGTTTTTT. Translation: CASSPRQGSPGELFF. The V call is TRBV18, the J call TRBJ2-2, with TRBD1 matching over 7 bases. The CDR3 is 15 amino acids. The germline CDR1 and CDR2 sequences are KGHSH and LQKENI. V lost 1 base and J lost 6; bases outside the gene matches: 5.

CDR3 loop: CASSLTGTGNRNEQFF. CDR3 DNA sequence: TGTGCCAGCAGCTTAACCGGGACAGGGAATCGCAATGAGCAGTTCTTC. The chain uses TRBV7-9 and TRBJ2-1, with TRBD1 matching 9 bases. CDR1 is SEHNR, CDR2 FQNEAQ, per germline (reference sequence). CDR3 length: 16 amino acids. V lost 2 bases to trimming and J lost 6 bases; unmatched junction nucleotides: 8.

This clone was picked up a small number of times. The rearrangement uses TRBV9 and TRBJ1-3; 10 bases agree with TRBD1. Per germline, CDR1 SGDLS and CDR2 YYNGEE. The CDR3 has 14 residues. V shed 3 bases and J 7 bases; nucleotides not matched to a gene: 4. The CDR3 DNA reads TGTGCCAGCAGCGAAAGACAGGGGGCTAACACCATATATTTT. This codes for CASSERQGANTIYF.

This chain uses TRBV7-3 with TRBJ1-1; 9 bases line up with TRBD1. This CDR3 is built from 15 residues. CDR1 and CDR2 from the germline V gene are SGHTA and FQGTGA. V trimming: 5 bases; J trimming: 1 base; junction bases outside the gene matches: 5. CDR3 loop: CASSTSTGGNTEAFF. For the CDR3, the DNA is TGTGCCAGCAGCACCTCGACAGGGGGGAACACTGAAGCTTTCTTT.

The rearrangement uses TRBV7-2 and TRBJ2-3, with TRBD2 matching 12 bases. Looked up from germline, CDR1 is SGHTA and CDR2 is FQGNSA. This CDR3 is 15 amino acids long. The J segment lost 4 bases and the V segment lost 6 bases, leaving 5 bases of the junction unmatched. The CDR3: CASRSLAGGPDTQYF. The CDR3 DNA reads TGTGCCAGCAGGTCCCTAGCGGGGGGGCCAGATACGCAGTATTTT.

In its sample, this clone was seen once. Its ends do not fully match the called genes, so a read error is possible. V is TRBV2 and J is TRBJ2-7; perhaps TRBD2 as D (6 bases). The length of the CDR3 is 13 residues. CDR1 and CDR2 (germline): SNHLY, FYNNEI. CDR3 in amino acids: CAGSGSLGGEQYF. DNA for the CDR3: TGTGCCGGCAGTGGGTCCCTCGGGGGCGAGCAGTACTTC.

There are a few counts of this clone. This chain joins TRBV6-1 and TRBJ1-1; D remains unclear. V lost 0 bases, J lost 4 bases, and 12 bases lay in between. Germline CDR1 and CDR2: MNHNS and SASEGT. This CDR3 region has 15 residues. As DNA, the CDR3 is TGTGCCAGCAGTGAAGCAGACGGGGTGGGCACTGAAGCTTTCTTT. It translates to CASSEADGVGTEAFF.